This is a list of T cell receptor beta chains from one sample in a study of shared clonotypes between healthy human individuals. Clones were sequenced by immunoSEQ multiplex PCR, and TCRdb holds only the in-frame ones, with some missing. Altogether about 2 million clones are present, approximately 94% being singletons, with the ten largest covering roughly 1.2%. Sequencing used naive CD8+ T cells sorted from blood. All receptors derive from a young man in good health. Both conserved end residues are part of each CDR3. D genes are given only for firm matches. Clone size appears in some rows only: once, few, many, or a class for an expanded clone.

d_call: NA; j_call: TRBJ1-5; clone_size: once; v_call: TRBV9; cdr3_nt: TGTGCCAGCAGCGGAACAGGCGAATGGGGTCAGCCCCAGCATTTT; cdr3_aa: CASSGTGEWGQPQHF
d_call: NA; j_call: TRBJ1-4; clone_size: NA; v_call: TRBV15; cdr3_nt: TGTGCCACCAGCAGCGGAGGAACCTTACACGGGGCAACTAATGAAAAACTGTTTTTT; cdr3_aa: CATSSGGTLHGATNEKLFF
d_call: NA; j_call: TRBJ2-7; clone_size: NA; v_call: TRBV11-2; cdr3_nt: TGTGCCAGCAGCTCCGGACTAAATTACGAGCAGTACTTC; cdr3_aa: CASSSGLNYEQYF
d_call: TRBD1; j_call: TRBJ2-2; clone_size: NA; v_call: TRBV19; cdr3_nt: TGTGCCAGCAGCGACAGGGCCACCGGGGAGCTGTTTTTT; cdr3_aa: CASSDRATGELFF
d_call: NA; j_call: TRBJ2-7; clone_size: NA; v_call: TRBV7-9; cdr3_nt: TGTGCCAGCAGCTTAACGACAGGATCCTACGAGCAGTACTTC; cdr3_aa: CASSLTTGSYEQYF
d_call: NA; j_call: TRBJ1-1; clone_size: NA; v_call: TRBV4-1; cdr3_nt: TGCGCCAGCAGCCAAGTCTCAGGGAGCACTGAAGCTTTCTTT; cdr3_aa: CASSQVSGSTEAFF
d_call: NA; j_call: TRBJ2-2; clone_size: NA; v_call: TRBV7-9; cdr3_nt: TGTGCCAGCAGCAGAGAAATGAGCACCGGGGAGCTGTTTTTT; cdr3_aa: CASSREMSTGELFF
d_call: TRBD2; j_call: TRBJ2-1; clone_size: NA; v_call: TRBV30; cdr3_nt: TGTGCCTGGAGTGTAAACCCCCTAGCGGGGTTGTATGAGCAGTTCTTC; cdr3_aa: CAWSVNPLAGLYEQFF
d_call: TRBD1; j_call: TRBJ2-7; clone_size: NA; v_call: TRBV7-2; cdr3_nt: TGTGCCAGCAGCTTCCGAACCGGGACAGGGACCTCCTACGAGCAGTACTTC; cdr3_aa: CASSFRTGTGTSYEQYF
d_call: NA; j_call: TRBJ2-7; clone_size: NA; v_call: TRBV11-2; cdr3_nt: TGTGCCAGCAGCTTCTCCTACGAGCAGTACTTC; cdr3_aa: CASSFSYEQYF
d_call: TRBD2; j_call: TRBJ2-3; clone_size: once; v_call: TRBV27; cdr3_nt: TGTGCCAGCAGTTTATTGGCGGGAGGCTCCCTTTGGGCCACAGATACGCAGTATTTT; cdr3_aa: CASSLLAGGSLWATDTQYF
d_call: NA; j_call: TRBJ2-7; clone_size: NA; v_call: TRBV5-1; cdr3_nt: TGCGCCAGCAGCTTGTCCCAGGGATACTACGAGCAGTACTTC; cdr3_aa: CASSLSQGYYEQYF
d_call: NA; j_call: TRBJ2-1; clone_size: once; v_call: TRBV12-5; cdr3_nt: TGTGCTAGTGGGGAAGGATATGAGCAGTTCTTC; cdr3_aa: CASGEGYEQFF
d_call: NA; j_call: TRBJ2-7; clone_size: once; v_call: TRBV4-3; cdr3_nt: TGCGCCAGCAGCCAAGATAGGCAGGGAAGATCCTACGAGCAGTACTTC; cdr3_aa: CASSQDRQGRSYEQYF
d_call: NA; j_call: TRBJ1-5; clone_size: NA; v_call: TRBV28; cdr3_nt: TGTGCCAGCAGCCCCCCTCCAGAACTTGTGAAAGTCAATCAGCCCCAGCATTTT; cdr3_aa: CASSPPPELVKVNQPQHF
d_call: NA; j_call: TRBJ2-7; clone_size: NA; v_call: TRBV18; cdr3_nt: TGTGCCAGCTCACCCCCCGGCCCCTACGAGCAGTACTTC; cdr3_aa: CASSPPGPYEQYF
d_call: NA; j_call: TRBJ2-1; clone_size: NA; v_call: TRBV10-3; cdr3_nt: TGTGCCATCAGTGAGTTGATAGGGGGGGAATACAATGAGCAGTTCTTC; cdr3_aa: CAISELIGGEYNEQFF
d_call: NA; j_call: TRBJ1-1; clone_size: NA; v_call: TRBV10-2; cdr3_nt: TGCGCCAGCAGTGATTTTGGGACTGAAGCTTTCTTT; cdr3_aa: CASSDFGTEAFF
d_call: TRBD1; j_call: TRBJ2-2; clone_size: NA; v_call: TRBV7-8; cdr3_nt: TGTGCCAGCAGCTTAGAATACAGGGGGACCGGGGAGCTGTTTTTT; cdr3_aa: CASSLEYRGTGELFF
d_call: TRBD1; j_call: TRBJ1-1; clone_size: NA; v_call: TRBV10-3; cdr3_nt: TGTGCCATCCGATCGACAGGGGATTCTGAAGCTTTCTTT; cdr3_aa: CAIRSTGDSEAFF
d_call: NA; j_call: TRBJ2-1; clone_size: NA; v_call: TRBV11-2; cdr3_nt: TGTGCCAGCAGCTTCGGGGTGGCCCCCTTGGATGAGCAGTTCTTC; cdr3_aa: CASSFGVAPLDEQFF
d_call: NA; j_call: TRBJ2-7; clone_size: NA; v_call: TRBV6-6; cdr3_nt: TGTGCCAGCAGTTACGCCGACTCCTACGAGCAGTACTTC; cdr3_aa: CASSYADSYEQYF
d_call: TRBD2; j_call: TRBJ2-1; clone_size: NA; v_call: TRBV10-2; cdr3_nt: TGCGCCAGCAGCAGCGCGGGACTAGCGGGAGACAATGAGCAGTTCTTC; cdr3_aa: CASSSAGLAGDNEQFF